Each of the 32 T cell receptor beta chains below was sequenced from the same sample in a study of shared clonotypes between healthy human individuals. This table comes from immunoSEQ multiplex PCR, and its TCRdb copy is limited to in-frame clones, with some not included. The sample consists of approximately 1.4 million clones, nearly 99% of them appearing once. The material sequenced was naive CD4+ T cells sorted from blood. Subset specified: CD45RA+ positively selected. The receptors were sampled from a man aged 25 to 40 in good health.

The chain uses TRBV18 and TRBJ2-4; 14 positions match TRBD2. CDR1 and CDR2 (germline): KGHSH, LQKENI. The CDR3 covers 20 residues. Unmatched junction bases numbered 18, after V lost 6 bases and J lost 5 bases. CDR3 region: CASSRGLAGGRSLKENIQYF. DNA of the CDR3: TGTGCCAGCTCCCGCGGACTAGCGGGAGGACGTTCGTTGAAGGAAAACATTCAGTACTTC.

CDR3 in amino acids: CASSRRGAGDNIYEQYF. The CDR3 bases are TGTGCCAGTAGCCGCCGAGGGGCGGGGGACAACATCTACGAGCAGTACTTC. V usage is TRBV19 and J usage is TRBJ2-7; weak D call: TRBD2 (7 bases). CDR1 is LNHDA, CDR2 SQIVND, per germline (reference sequence). This CDR3 has 17 amino acids. V lost 6 bases and J lost 3, with 24 bases in between.

The chain is built from TRBV10-3 and TRBJ1-1, with D possibly being TRBD1 (6 bases). Germline CDR1 ENHRY, CDR2 SYGVKD. There are 14 residues in the CDR3. Trimming took 4 bases from V and 1 from J, leaving 10 bases between them. CDR3: CAISVQGSNTEAFF. In DNA form, the CDR3 reads TGTGCCATCAGTGTCCAGGGGTCGAACACTGAAGCTTTCTTT.

This chain connects TRBV6-1 to TRBJ2-1; 10 positions match TRBD1. Germline V lookup: CDR1 MNHNS, CDR2 SASEGT. The CDR3 runs 15 residues. Trimming took 6 bases from V and 0 from J; bases not matched to a gene: 2. The CDR3 nucleotides are TGTGCCAGCAGGAGGACAGGGGGCTCCTACAATGAGCAGTTCTTC. It yields the protein CASRRTGGSYNEQFF.

The V and J genes are TRBV7-9 and TRBJ2-1; D remains ambiguous. The V gene lost 10 bases and the J gene lost 1 base, with 11 bases spanning the gap. Germline loops: CDR1 SEHNR, CDR2 FQNEAQ (reference sequence). CDR3 length: 13 residues. CDR3 amino acids: CATPSRSYNEQFF. CDR3 coding DNA: TGTGCCACCCCCTCTAGGTCCTACAATGAGCAGTTCTTC.

With regard to this clone: At the DNA level, this CDR3 is encoded by other sequences in the same sample as well. The V gene is TRBV11-3, the J gene TRBJ2-1, with TRBD2 matching 12 bases. V shed 4 bases and J 5 bases; nucleotides not matched to a gene: 3. Germline CDR1 reads SGHNT; CDR2 reads YENEEA. The CDR3 covers 15 residues. Here the CDR3 DNA reads TGTGCCAGCAGCTCGACTAGCGGGAGCCACAATGAGCAGTTCTTC. It is translated as CASSSTSGSHNEQFF. The full variable domain, with the rest looked up from reference TRBV11-3 and TRBJ2-1, is EAGVVQSPRYKIIEKKQPVAFWCNPISGHNTLYWYLQNLGQGPELLIRYENEEAVDDSQLPKDRFSAERLKGVDSTLKIQPAELGDSAVYLCASSSTSGSHNEQFFGPGTRLTVL.

The chain combines TRBV29-1 with TRBJ2-1; the D gene is possibly TRBD2 (6 bases). The CDR3 sequence is 11 residues long. Germline V gene lookup returns CDR1 SQVTM and CDR2 ANQGSEA. The CDR3 spells CRVGGSNEQFF. Here the CDR3 DNA reads TGCAGAGTGGGGGGATCCAATGAGCAGTTCTTC.

The rearrangement uses TRBV19 and TRBJ2-3, with 7 bases fitting TRBD1. Germline lookup yields CDR1 LNHDA and CDR2 SQIVND (reference sequence). With V trimmed by 4 bases and J by 2 bases, 3 bases remained unmatched. This CDR3 has 14 amino acids. The CDR3 DNA reads as TGTGCCAGTAGTAGTCAGGGGGACACAGATACGCAGTATTTT. Amino acid sequence: CASSSQGDTDTQYF.

This clone was recorded once. In the same sample, other DNA sequences code for this CDR3. The rearrangement links TRBV6-6 to TRBJ2-3; D is ambiguous. The CDR3 consists of 11 residues. The V gene lost 2 bases and the J gene lost 5 bases, with 2 bases spanning the gap. Per germline, CDR1 MNHNY and CDR2 SVGAGI (reference sequence). CDR3 coding DNA: TGTGCCAGCAGTTACCTAGATACGCAGTATTTT. It encodes CASSYLDTQYF.

The genes are TRBV27 and TRBJ2-2; D is perhaps TRBD1 (6 bases). V was trimmed by 5 bases and J by 0 bases, leaving 13 bases between them. Germline assignment: CDR1 MNHEY and CDR2 SMNVEV (reference sequence). The CDR3 totals 16 residues. The CDR3 sequence is CASSTRTATNTGELFF. The DNA for the CDR3 is TGTGCCAGCAGTACGAGGACAGCGACGAACACCGGGGAGCTGTTTTTT.

The V gene is TRBV15, the J gene TRBJ1-5; no clear D gene. This CDR3 has 15 residues. Trimming pared 5 bases from V and 8 bases from J, leaving 19 bases between. Germline V gene lookup returns CDR1 LNHNV and CDR2 YYDKDF (reference sequence). DNA for the CDR3: TGTGCCACCAGCCCCCATGGGAGCTTGTTGAAGCCCCAGCATTTT. It is translated as CATSPHGSLLKPQHF.

The rearrangement joins TRBV18 to TRBJ2-2; TRBD2 might be the D (5 bases). The CDR3 loop spans 16 amino acids. From germline, CDR1 is KGHSH and CDR2 LQKENI. V lost 3 bases and J lost 3, with 14 bases in between. The CDR3 DNA follows: TGTGCCAGCTCACCGAATCCGGGATCACACACCGGGGAGCTGTTTTTT. This sequence encodes CASSPNPGSHTGELFF. The variable domain in full, completed from reference TRBV18 and TRBJ2-2, reads NAGVMQNPRHLVRRRGQEARLRCSPMKGHSHVYWYRQLPEEGLKFMVYLQKENIIDESGMPKERFSAEFPKEGPSILRIQQVVRGDSAAYFCASSPNPGSHTGELFFGEGSRLTVL.

This clone was found once. V gene TRBV12-5 combines with J gene TRBJ1-2; unclear D gene. The CDR3 sequence is 16 residues long. V was shortened by 6 bases and J by 5 bases, with 22 bases between the two germline ends. Germline assignment: CDR1 LGHNT and CDR2 FRNRAP. CDR3 protein: CASGPPDRMSNYGYTF. In nucleotides, the CDR3 is TGTGCTAGTGGCCCCCCGGACCGTATGTCAAATTATGGCTACACCTTC.

This chain links TRBV18 with TRBJ2-2; 7 bases are a match to TRBD1. The CDR3 is 17 amino acids. V gave up 5 bases and J gave up 0 bases; unmatched junction bases: 9. Germline V gene lookup returns CDR1 KGHSH and CDR2 LQKENI. For the CDR3, the DNA is TGTGCCAGCTCATCCTTGCCGGGACAGTCGAACACCGGGGAGCTGTTTTTT. This translates into CASSSLPGQSNTGELFF. Full variable domain (rest looked up from reference TRBV18 and TRBJ2-2): NAGVMQNPRHLVRRRGQEARLRCSPMKGHSHVYWYRQLPEEGLKFMVYLQKENIIDESGMPKERFSAEFPKEGPSILRIQQVVRGDSAAYFCASSSLPGQSNTGELFFGEGSRLTVL.

This clone has just one count. The V gene is TRBV30, the J gene TRBJ2-4; 9 bases match TRBD1. In germline, CDR1 is GTSNPN, CDR2 SVGIG (reference sequence). This CDR3 comprises 13 residues. V shed 5 bases, J shed 15 bases, and the junction held 14 bases outside the gene matches. CDR3 in amino acids: CAWAANRDRARYF. CDR3 DNA sequence: TGTGCCTGGGCTGCGAACCGGGACAGGGCTCGGTACTTC.

The V gene is TRBV6-1, the J gene TRBJ2-7; possible D gene TRBD2, 6 bases. Germline V gene sequence: CDR1 MNHNS, CDR2 SASEGT. The CDR3 runs to 16 residues. Trimming removed 4 bases at V and 3 bases at J, with 19 bases between. CDR3 sequence reads: CASSVTGTVTYYEQYF. The CDR3, as DNA: TGTGCCAGCAGTGTCACCGGGACTGTAACCTACTACGAGCAGTACTTC.

This clone was detected only once. The J gene is TRBJ2-2, the V gene TRBV7-8, with 10 bases lining up with TRBD2. The CDR3 loop spans 15 amino acids. Germline V CDR1 and CDR2: SGHVS, FQNEAQ. V shed 1 base and J 6 bases; nucleotides not matched to a gene: 2. Here the CDR3 reads CASSLVSGRSGELFF. For the CDR3, the DNA is TGTGCCAGCAGCTTAGTTAGCGGGAGGTCCGGGGAGCTGTTTTTT.

The V call is TRBV9, the J call TRBJ2-1, with 12 bases that match TRBD2. V shed 1 base and J 8 bases; nucleotides not matched to a gene: 4. The CDR3 is 15 amino acids. Germline lookup yields CDR1 SGDLS and CDR2 YYNGEE. The CDR3 DNA reads as TGTGCCAGCAGCGTAAGACTAGCGGGAGACTATGAGCAGTTCTTC. Encoded protein: CASSVRLAGDYEQFF.

The V gene is TRBV21-1, the J gene TRBJ1-5. TRBV21-1 is marked as a pseudogene. The CDR3 extends over 16 amino acids. The CDR3 DNA reads as TGTGCCAGCAGCAAAGGGCGGGGAGGCAGCAATCAGCCCCAGCATTTT. As protein: CASSKGRGGSNQPQHF.

The chain has TRBV7-9 and TRBJ2-1; a possible D gene is TRBD2 (5 bases). This CDR3 is 16 amino acids long. Germline V CDR1 and CDR2: SEHNR, FQNEAQ (reference sequence). The V gene lost 1 base and the J gene lost 0 bases, with 10 bases spanning the gap. CDR3 DNA: TGTGCCAGCAGCTTAGGTGCAGGACTCTCCTACAATGAGCAGTTCTTC. This sequence encodes CASSLGAGLSYNEQFF.

The chain has TRBV27 and TRBJ2-7, with 14 bases lining up with TRBD2. CDR3 length: 18 residues. Trimming at V came to 8 bases and at J to 9 bases, leaving 21 bases not matched to a gene. Germline V gene lookup returns CDR1 MNHEY and CDR2 SMNVEV (reference sequence). CDR3 sequence reads: CASSHGTSGRGATAAQYF. The CDR3 coding sequence is TGTGCCAGCTCCCACGGGACTAGCGGGAGAGGGGCTACGGCGGCGCAGTACTTC.

V usage is TRBV7-2 and J usage is TRBJ2-1; 8 nucleotides match TRBD2. V shed 0 bases and J 2 bases; nucleotides not matched to a gene: 3. CDR3 length: 16 residues. Germline CDR1 is SGHTA and CDR2 is FQGNSA. CDR3 nucleotide sequence: TGTGCCAGCAGCTTAGCGACAGCGGGGGCCTACAATGAGCAGTTCTTC. Amino acids: CASSLATAGAYNEQFF.

The V call is TRBV5-1, the J call TRBJ2-1; D possibly corresponds to TRBD2 (6 bases). The CDR3 runs 15 residues. The V gene's germline CDR1 is SGHRS and CDR2 YFSETQ. Trimming took 0 bases from V and 7 from J, leaving 14 bases between them. CDR3 region: CASSLVGRKFNEQFF. For the CDR3, the DNA is TGCGCCAGCAGCTTGGTCGGGAGAAAGTTTAATGAGCAGTTCTTC.

V usage is TRBV30 and J usage is TRBJ2-7; 9 bases align to TRBD2. CDR1 is GTSNPN, CDR2 SVGIG, per germline (reference sequence). The V gene end was trimmed by 2 bases and the J gene end by 1 base; junction bases not matched to a gene: 9. The CDR3 has 16 amino acids. DNA of the CDR3: TGTGCCTGGAGTTGGATCTTAGCGGGAGAGTCCTACGAGCAGTACTTC. As protein: CAWSWILAGESYEQYF.

This chain links TRBV19 with TRBJ1-5; D uncertain. The germline CDR1 and CDR2 sequences are LNHDA and SQIVND (reference sequence). Trimming pared 3 bases from V and 8 bases from J, leaving 11 bases between. This CDR3 spans 13 amino acids. Written as DNA, the CDR3 is TGTGCCAGTAGTATTGAGGGTTGGGAGCCCCAGCATTTT. It encodes CASSIEGWEPQHF.

The J gene is TRBJ2-2, the V gene TRBV5-1; D is uncertain. CDR1 and CDR2 from the germline V gene are SGHRS and YFSETQ. CDR3 length: 16 residues. The ends were cut back, 5 bases at V and 0 bases at J, with 14 bases in the middle. The CDR3 here is CASSYPHPSNTGELFF. In nucleotides, the CDR3 is TGCGCCAGCAGTTATCCCCACCCGTCGAACACCGGGGAGCTGTTTTTT.

This chain links TRBV7-9 with TRBJ2-3, with 14 bases that match TRBD2. This CDR3 has 18 residues. V shed 1 base, J shed 7 bases, and the junction held 10 bases outside the gene matches. Germline CDR1 and CDR2: SEHNR and FQNEAQ (reference sequence). The CDR3 sequence is CASSLVVGTSGSSNTQYF. The CDR3, as DNA: TGTGCCAGCAGCTTAGTCGTTGGGACTAGCGGGAGTTCAAATACGCAGTATTTT.

The V call is TRBV2, the J call TRBJ2-7, with D maybe TRBD1 (6 bases). The V and J ends lost 6 bases and 9 bases respectively, with 21 bases between them. The CDR3 spans 14 residues. The germline V gene encodes CDR1 SNHLY and CDR2 FYNNEI. The CDR3 is CASSRQASLRGQYF. The CDR3 DNA sequence: TGTGCCAGCAGCCGACAGGCCTCATTACGTGGGCAGTACTTC.

The CDR3 loop reads CASSPPGGAHTF. The CDR3 DNA reads TGTGCCAGCTCACCACCGGGAGGTGCGCACACCTTC. V is TRBV18 and J is TRBJ1-2, with D unresolved. Germline lookup yields CDR1 KGHSH and CDR2 LQKENI. V lost 0 bases to trimming and J lost 12 bases, with 11 bases between them. The CDR3 sequence is 12 residues long. The variable domain in full, completed from reference TRBV18 and TRBJ1-2, reads NAGVMQNPRHLVRRRGQEARLRCSPMKGHSHVYWYRQLPEEGLKFMVYLQKENIIDESGMPKERFSAEFPKEGPSILRIQQVVRGDSAAYFCASSPPGGAHTFGSGTRLTVV.

This chain links TRBV7-9 with TRBJ2-7; unclear D gene. Per germline, CDR1 SEHNR and CDR2 FQNEAQ (reference sequence). This CDR3 is 13 amino acids long. Trimming took 4 bases from V and 0 from J, leaving 7 bases between them. This chain's CDR3 is CASSYRTSYEQYF. In DNA, the CDR3 is TGTGCCAGCAGCTACCGGACCTCCTACGAGCAGTACTTC.

This clone is a singleton in its sample. This rearrangement joins TRBV5-1 to TRBJ1-3, with 8 bases lining up with TRBD1. The J segment lost 5 bases and the V segment lost 4 bases, leaving 11 bases of the junction unmatched. The CDR3 is 16 amino acids. CDR1 and CDR2 (germline): SGHRS, YFSETQ. The CDR3 nucleotides read TGCGCCAGCAGCCTATCCGGGACAGGATTTCGAAACACCATATATTTT. Residues: CASSLSGTGFRNTIYF. Full variable domain (remainder filled in from reference TRBV5-1 and TRBJ1-3): KAGVTQTPRYLIKTRGQQVTLSCSPISGHRSVSWYQQTPGQGLQFLFEYFSETQRNKGNFPGRFSGRQFSNSRSEMNVSTLELGDSALYLCASSLSGTGFRNTIYFGEGSWLTVV.

J is TRBJ2-1 and V is TRBV18; D call uncertain. V shed 2 bases and J shed 0 bases, with 8 bases lying between them. This CDR3 contains 15 residues. Germline CDR1 KGHSH, CDR2 LQKENI. CDR3 DNA sequence: TGTGCCAGCTCACCAGGGTATCGCTCCTACAATGAGCAGTTCTTC. As protein: CASSPGYRSYNEQFF.